This T cell receptor beta chain was documented in a study of T cell clones after liver transplantation. Only a few counts were recorded for this clone. The germline V gene encodes CDR1 SEHNR and CDR2 FQNEAQ (reference sequence). This CDR3 has 15 residues. The V gene lost 1 base and the J gene lost 2 bases, with 8 bases spanning the gap. The table came from immunoSEQ multiplex PCR; TCRdb's copy has only in-frame clones and leaves some out. The sample comprises 80,000 or so clones, roughly 80% of which are singletons, and approximately 0.45% rests with the top ten. The specimen comprised CD4+ T cells from blood, sampled around 45 months after liver transplant. The clonotype was recovered from a human patient who received a liver transplant. Among the T cells, some may be from the graft donor. The rearrangement joins TRBV7-9 to TRBJ1-4; possible D gene TRBD1, 5 bases. The CDR3 DNA reads TGTGCCAGCAGCTTAGTCGGGGGGACTAATGAAAAACTGTTTTTT. It specifies CASSLVGGTNEKLFF.